These 25 T cell receptor beta chains share one sample of origin, sequenced in a study of T cell responses to AZD1222 COVID-19 vaccine. Some clones are missing from TCRdb's copy, which holds only in-frame ones; the method was immunoSEQ multiplex PCR. The sample has about 140,000 clones; more than 85% are singletons. This material consisted of peripheral blood, taken 28 days after the second AZD1222 dose. The receptors derive from an adult who received the AZD1222 COVID-19 vaccine.

The chain uses TRBV28 and TRBJ1-5; maybe TRBD1 (5 bases). CDR1 and CDR2 (germline): MDHEN, SYDVKM. V was trimmed by 2 bases and J by 9 bases, leaving 17 bases between them. The CDR3 consists of 15 residues. The CDR3 reads CASSLEVGDWRPQHF. CDR3 sequence (DNA): TGTGCCAGCAGTTTAGAGGTAGGGGATTGGCGGCCCCAGCATTTT.

CDR3 amino acids: CASSHPSRPFEAFF. The CDR3 DNA follows: TGTGCCAGCAGCCACCCCTCACGTCCCTTTGAAGCTTTCTTT. The V and J genes are TRBV4-2 and TRBJ1-1; D remains unclear. V was pared by 3 bases and J by 7 bases, with 15 bases between. The CDR3 totals 14 residues. Looked up from germline, CDR1 is LGHNA and CDR2 is YNFKEQ.

V gene TRBV28 combines with J gene TRBJ1-2, with a possible D match to TRBD1 (6 bases). V gave up 5 bases and J gave up 6 bases, with 10 bases separating them. The CDR3 extends over 12 amino acids. Germline CDR1 MDHEN, CDR2 SYDVKM. The CDR3 protein is CASSTRTDGYTF. CDR3 nucleotide sequence: TGTGCCAGCAGTACCCGGACAGATGGCTACACCTTC.

The genes are TRBV9 and TRBJ2-1; D call uncertain. Per the germline V gene, CDR1 is SGDLS and CDR2 is YYNGEE. V was trimmed by 0 bases and J by 3 bases, leaving 7 bases between them. This CDR3 comprises 14 residues. CDR3 protein: CASSVDQYYNEQFF. The CDR3, as DNA: TGTGCCAGCAGCGTAGATCAGTACTACAATGAGCAGTTCTTC.

The chain is built from TRBV19 and TRBJ1-2; D possibly corresponds to TRBD1 (5 bases). Per the germline V gene, CDR1 is LNHDA and CDR2 is SQIVND (reference sequence). This CDR3 has 15 amino acids. Trimming stripped 5 bases from V and 5 bases from J, with 18 bases between. In DNA form, the CDR3 reads TGTGCCAGTAGTCTCCTTCGGACACCTACTTATGGCTACACCTTC. It yields the protein CASSLLRTPTYGYTF.

This sequence joins TRBV2 and TRBJ2-3; D gene uncertain. Trimming stripped 4 bases from V and 0 bases from J, with 11 bases between. Germline CDR1 reads SNHLY; CDR2 reads FYNNEI. This CDR3 spans 15 amino acids. The CDR3 DNA is TGTGCCAGCAGTGTCCGGACCCCCAGCACAGATACGCAGTATTTT. Residues: CASSVRTPSTDTQYF.

The chain recombines TRBV5-4 with TRBJ2-1; 11 bases agree with TRBD2. The CDR3 covers 15 residues. After removal of 5 bases from V and 3 bases from J, the junction contained 4 bases not matched to a gene. CDR1 and CDR2 (germline): SGHNT, YYREEE (reference sequence). The CDR3 is CASSKGLAVYNEQFF. CDR3 DNA sequence: TGTGCCAGCAGTAAGGGACTAGCGGTCTACAATGAGCAGTTCTTC.

J is TRBJ2-2 and V is TRBV28; D is undetermined. Trimming cost V 7 bases and J 1 base, with 13 bases left between them. Germline V gives CDR1 MDHEN, CDR2 SYDVKM. The CDR3 covers 15 residues. The CDR3 here is CASTLRALNTGELFF. The CDR3 coding sequence is TGTGCCAGCACCCTTCGGGCCTTGAACACCGGGGAGCTGTTTTTT.

The rearrangement uses TRBV28 and TRBJ1-2; 7 positions agree with TRBD1. CDR3 length: 13 residues. The junction had 5 bases not matched to a gene; V was cut back by 6 bases and J by 4 bases. The germline gives CDR1 MDHEN, CDR2 SYDVKM. The CDR3 reads CASSWGQSYGYTF. The DNA for the CDR3 is TGTGCCAGCAGCTGGGGACAGTCCTATGGCTACACCTTC.

This chain joins TRBV3-1 (or the pseudogene TRBV3-2) and TRBJ2-3, with 9 bases that match TRBD2. V lost 4 bases to trimming and J lost 4 bases; unmatched junction nucleotides: 12. Looked up from germline, CDR1 is LGHDT and CDR2 is YNNKEL (reference sequence). There are 17 residues in the CDR3. The CDR3 nucleotides are TGTGCCAGCAGCCCGCCTAGGTCGGCGGGAGGGGCAGATACGCAGTATTTT. Translated: CASSPPRSAGGADTQYF.

The chain recombines TRBV28 with TRBJ1-5, with no clear D. The length of the CDR3 is 15 residues. V gave up 9 bases and J gave up 3 bases, with 18 bases separating them. The germline CDR1 and CDR2 sequences are MDHEN and SYDVKM. CDR3 residues: CASARWKQVNQPQHF. CDR3 bases: TGTGCCAGTGCCCGTTGGAAGCAGGTCAATCAGCCCCAGCATTTT. Full variable domain (remainder filled in from reference TRBV28 and TRBJ1-5): DVKVTQSSRYLVKRTGEKVFLECVQDMDHENMFWYRQDPGLGLRLIYFSYDVKMKEKGDIPEGYSVSREKKERFSLILESASTNQTSMYLCASARWKQVNQPQHFGDGTRLSIL.

The chain combines TRBV3-1 (or the pseudogene TRBV3-2) with TRBJ1-5; 9 bases line up with TRBD1. The CDR3 totals 13 residues. CDR1 is LGHDT, CDR2 YNNKEL, per germline (reference sequence). V lost 3 bases to trimming and J lost 15 bases; unmatched junction nucleotides: 9. The CDR3 nucleotides read TGTGCCAGCAGCCATCAAGGACAGGGGATAAGGCATTTT. Amino acid sequence: CASSHQGQGIRHF.

The chain employs TRBV28 and TRBJ1-4, with D perhaps matching TRBD1 (6 bases). Germline V gene data show CDR1 as MDHEN and CDR2 as SYDVKM. This CDR3 has 18 residues. Trimming took 6 bases from V and 0 from J, leaving 20 bases between them. The CDR3 here is CASSPRARGQPTNEKLFF. The CDR3 coding sequence is TGTGCCAGCAGCCCGCGAGCCCGGGGACAACCAACTAATGAAAAACTGTTTTTT.

This chain uses TRBV12-5 with TRBJ1-1; possible D gene TRBD1, 5 bases. The CDR3 is made up of 13 amino acids. V lost 6 bases, J lost 8 bases, and 16 bases lay in between. Germline assignment: CDR1 LGHNT and CDR2 FRNRAP. The CDR3 sequence is CASGPSGTGEAFF. The CDR3 nucleotides read TGTGCTAGTGGGCCCTCTGGGACGGGGGAAGCTTTCTTT.

This chain links TRBV7-6 with TRBJ2-7, with 12 bases fitting TRBD2. J lost 6 bases, V lost 4 bases, and 7 bases had no gene match. Germline CDR1 SGHVS, CDR2 FNYEAQ. The CDR3 has 15 amino acids. CDR3 residues: CASSSPTSGSAEQYF. The CDR3, as DNA: TGTGCCAGCAGCTCCCCGACTAGCGGGAGTGCCGAGCAGTACTTC.

This clone showed up just once. The chain joins TRBV6-5 to TRBJ2-7; D is perhaps TRBD1 (5 bases). Trimming stripped 0 bases from V and 1 base from J, with 10 bases between. Germline CDR1 is MNHEY and CDR2 is SVGAGI. This CDR3 has 15 residues. CDR3 in DNA: TGTGCCAGCAGTTACTCGATTGGGGCGTCCTACGAGCAGTACTTC. Encoded protein: CASSYSIGASYEQYF.

The chain links TRBV6-2 or TRBV6-3 to TRBJ2-5; a weak D match, TRBD1 (6 bases). CDR1 MNHEY and CDR2 SVGEGT come from the germline V gene. The CDR3 spans 16 residues. The germline V and J ends were trimmed by 5 bases and 0 bases, with 16 bases remaining between them. CDR3 in amino acids: CASSAGVALYQETQYF. CDR3 DNA sequence: TGTGCCAGCAGTGCAGGGGTTGCTCTGTACCAAGAGACCCAGTACTTC.

V gene TRBV6-6 combines with J gene TRBJ1-2; D may be TRBD1 (5 bases). V was shortened by 2 bases and J by 4 bases, with 11 bases between the two germline ends. The CDR3 contains 14 residues. In germline, CDR1 is MNHNY, CDR2 SVGAGI (reference sequence). CDR3 sequence reads: CASSYGQGPYGYTF. The CDR3 DNA sequence: TGTGCCAGCAGTTACGGGCAGGGCCCCTATGGCTACACCTTC.

The V call is TRBV19, the J call TRBJ1-1; D remains ambiguous. V lost 5 bases, J lost 11 bases, and 18 bases lay in between. CDR3 length equals 13 residues. Germline values: CDR1 LNHDA, CDR2 SQIVND (reference sequence). The CDR3 DNA reads as TGTGCCAGTAGTCTGCGACTAGGCAACGGCGCTTTCTTT. Protein: CASSLRLGNGAFF. The complete variable domain, with remaining parts taken from reference TRBV19 and TRBJ1-1, reads DGGITQSPKYLFRKEGQNVTLSCEQNLNHDAMYWYRQDPGQGLRLIYYSQIVNDFQKGDIAEGYSVSREKKESFPLTVTSAQKNPTAFYLCASSLRLGNGAFFGQGTRLTVV.

V and J are TRBV18 and TRBJ2-3; TRBD1 is a possible D gene (6 bases). Germline V CDR1 and CDR2: KGHSH, LQKENI. Trimming pared 3 bases from V and 3 bases from J, leaving 10 bases between. The CDR3 extends over 14 amino acids. The CDR3 sequence: CASSPYRDTDTQYF. CDR3 bases: TGTGCCAGCTCACCTTACAGGGATACAGATACGCAGTATTTT.

This clone was found once. The V call is TRBV7-9, the J call TRBJ1-1; TRBD1 is a possible D gene (6 bases). The CDR3 totals 14 residues. CDR1 is SEHNR and CDR2 is FQNEAQ in the germline V gene (reference sequence). The V end was cut by 7 bases, the J end by 1 base, with 13 bases between. CDR3 sequence (DNA): TGTGCCAGCAACCCCTCGGGGGCGAACACTGAAGCTTTCTTT. Translating gives CASNPSGANTEAFF.

DNA of the CDR3: TGTGCCAGCAGAACGGGACAGGGGCATGGCTACACCTTC. It yields the protein CASRTGQGHGYTF. The chain uses TRBV27 and TRBJ1-2; TRBD1 agrees at 10 bases. V was pared by 6 bases and J by 6 bases, with 4 bases of the junction left unmatched. CDR3 length: 13 amino acids. Germline V lookup: CDR1 MNHEY, CDR2 SMNVEV (reference sequence).

The genes are TRBV2 and TRBJ1-1, with a weak D call TRBD1 (6 bases). Germline assignment: CDR1 SNHLY and CDR2 FYNNEI. Trimming stripped 6 bases from V and 3 bases from J, with 11 bases between. This CDR3 has 13 amino acids. The CDR3 sequence is CASSQGSYTEAFF. The CDR3 region has the DNA TGTGCCAGCAGCCAGGGGTCCTACACTGAAGCTTTCTTT.

This chain uses TRBV2 with TRBJ2-1; 9 bases map to TRBD2. The CDR3 sequence is 16 residues long. Germline CDR1 SNHLY, CDR2 FYNNEI. V shed 7 bases and J 2 bases; nucleotides not matched to a gene: 9. The CDR3 spells CASKLEAGGTYNEQFF. The DNA for the CDR3 is TGTGCCAGCAAATTGGAAGCGGGAGGAACCTACAATGAGCAGTTCTTC.

Remarks on this clone: One end of the junction varies from germline; a read error may be responsible. This chain uses TRBV7-7 with TRBJ2-5; TRBD2 is a possible D gene (6 bases). Germline loops: CDR1 SSHAT, CDR2 FNYEAQ (reference sequence). The CDR3 has 16 amino acids. CDR3 DNA sequence: TGTGCTAGCAGCTTACGGGGAGCGGGCCCACAAGAGACCCAGTACTTC. Its protein product is CASSLRGAGPQETQYF.